These 8 T cell receptor beta chains were all obtained from the same sample, sequenced in a study of T cells in Graves' hyperthyroidism and ophthalmopathy. The investigators amplified TCR beta CDR3 regions from RNA transcripts. When the TCR CDR3 underwent first-round RT-PCR, the HTBI primer set was used. Each CDR3 protein gets one entry after TCRdb re-called the multiplex PCR reads with MiXCR. This table holds approximately 200,000 distinct CDR3 sequences, about a sixth found once. Sequencing was carried out using blood. All receptors come from a man aged 35 to 55 with Graves' hyperthyroidism.

This sequence joins TRBV19 and TRBJ2-2, with 11 positions matching TRBD2. Germline assignment: CDR1 LNHDA and CDR2 SQIVND (reference sequence). Germline trimming cut 5 bases from V and 5 bases from J; bases unmatched to any gene: 4. This CDR3 spans 15 amino acids. The CDR3 protein is CASSPLAGATGELFF. In DNA form, the CDR3 reads TGTGCCAGTAGTCCACTAGCGGGGGCTACCGGGGAGCTGTTTTTT.

The rearrangement uses TRBV7-3 and TRBJ2-3; D might be TRBD2 (7 bases). The CDR3 runs to 15 residues. Trimming pared 0 bases from V and 5 bases from J, leaving 12 bases between. Germline CDR1 reads SGHTA; CDR2 reads FQGTGA. The CDR3 loop is CASSLTGGGQDTQYF. The CDR3 DNA reads as TGTGCCAGCAGCTTAACAGGGGGGGGGCAAGATACGCAGTATTTT.

The sample holds many counts of this clonotype. This chain joins TRBV20-1 and TRBJ1-2, with 8 bases lining up with TRBD1. Germline V gives CDR1 DFQATT, CDR2 SNEGSKA (reference sequence). This CDR3 is built from 14 residues. V was pared by 3 bases and J by 2 bases, with 5 bases of the junction left unmatched. This CDR3 is CSARDYRGNYGYTF. The CDR3 DNA is TGCAGTGCTAGGGATTACAGGGGGAACTATGGCTACACCTTC.

This clonotype was seen a handful of times. This sequence joins TRBV19 and TRBJ1-6; D is possibly TRBD1 (5 bases). V shed 3 bases and J shed 10 bases, with 7 bases lying between them. The germline gives CDR1 LNHDA, CDR2 SQIVND (reference sequence). This CDR3 is 12 amino acids long. CDR3 region: CASSIGGSPLHF. CDR3 nucleotide sequence: TGTGCCAGTAGTATCGGGGGATCACCCCTCCACTTT.

This clonotype was observed at least ten times. The chain joins TRBV7-9 to TRBJ2-7; 7 bases line up with TRBD1. The V gene's germline CDR1 is SEHNR and CDR2 FQNEAQ (reference sequence). CDR3 length equals 14 residues. J was trimmed by 3 bases and V by 0 bases; bases with no gene match: 2. CDR3 in amino acids: CASSLADRVYEQYF. The CDR3, as DNA: TGTGCCAGCAGCTTAGCCGACAGGGTCTACGAGCAGTACTTC. Variable domain in full (rest from reference TRBV7-9 and TRBJ2-7): DTGVSQNPRHKITKRGQNVTFRCDPISEHNRLYWYRQTLGQGPEFLTYFQNEAQLEKSRLLSDRFSAERPKGSFSTLEIQRTEQGDSAMYLCASSLADRVYEQYFGPGTRLTVT.

This clonotype occurred a few times. V gene TRBV28 combines with J gene TRBJ1-5; weak D call: TRBD1 (5 bases). Trimming left V 2 bases short and J 1 base short, with 9 bases between. The CDR3 runs 15 residues. CDR1 is MDHEN and CDR2 is SYDVKM in the germline V gene. The DNA for the CDR3 is TGTGCCAGCAGTTTAGGGGACTTCAGCAATCAGCCCCAGCATTTT. Translated, it gives CASSLGDFSNQPQHF.

A few counts support this clonotype. A read error may explain this, as a much larger clone is one base away. V and J are TRBV12-3 or TRBV12-4 and TRBJ1-1, with unresolved D. The CDR3 length is 12 residues. V lost 4 bases to trimming and J lost 4 bases, with 7 bases between them. CDR3 loop: CASSSESTEAFF. CDR3 DNA: TGTGCCAGCAGTTCAGAGAGCACTGAAGCTTTCTTT.

This clonotype was recorded many times. The genes are TRBV3-1 and TRBJ1-1; D not resolved. CDR3 length equals 15 residues. With 3 bases removed from V and 1 base from J, the gap between germline ends came to 12 bases. The germline gives CDR1 LGHDT, CDR2 YNNKEL (reference sequence). The CDR3 here is CASSQVYGGNTEAFF. In nucleotides, the CDR3 is TGTGCCAGCAGCCAGGTATATGGTGGGAACACTGAAGCTTTCTTT.